Listed below are T cell receptor beta chains from one sample, sequenced in a study of patients and donors after allogeneic stem cell transplantation. TCRdb recomputed calls from the RT-PCR reads with MiXCR, one row per CDR3 protein. The sample has some 960,000 distinct CDR3 sequences, around 17% seen once. The sequenced sample consisted of blood, either unsorted or a sorted T cell fraction (not recorded which). All receptors derive from a human donor who was either an allogeneic HSCT recipient or a stem cell or donor lymphocyte infusion donor (not recorded which). It is not recorded whose cells these are; they may come from a transplant donor. CDR3s include the opening cysteine and the closing phenylalanine or tryptophan. D genes are given only for firm matches. Clone size appears in some rows only: once, few, many, or a class for an expanded clone.

J gene: TRBJ2-7; V gene: TRBV15; D gene: .; clone size: few; CDR3 protein: CATSRGGSGTYEQYF; CDR3 DNA: TGTGCCACCAGCAGAGGAGGTTCGGGAACCTACGAGCAGTACTTC
J gene: TRBJ2-2; V gene: TRBV7-9; D gene: TRBD1; clone size: .; CDR3 protein: CASILRGQGETGELFF; CDR3 DNA: TGTGCCAGCATCCTCCGAGGACAGGGAGAGACCGGGGAGCTGTTTTTT
J gene: TRBJ2-3; V gene: TRBV12-3/TRBV12-4; D gene: TRBD2; clone size: .; CDR3 protein: CASSPSERESADTQYF; CDR3 DNA: TGTGCCAGCAGTCCGAGCGAGCGGGAGAGCGCAGATACGCAGTATTTT
J gene: TRBJ2-5; V gene: TRBV20-1; D gene: .; clone size: few; CDR3 protein: CSARSPPGTQETQYF; CDR3 DNA: TGCAGTGCTAGATCCCCCCCGGGCACCCAAGAGACCCAGTACTTC
J gene: TRBJ2-3; V gene: TRBV3-1; D gene: .; clone size: few; CDR3 protein: CASSRNGPQGDTQYF; CDR3 DNA: TGTGCCAGCAGCCGAAACGGGCCCCAGGGGGATACGCAGTATTTT
J gene: TRBJ1-5; V gene: TRBV7-2; D gene: .; clone size: few; CDR3 protein: CASSPRSNQPQHF; CDR3 DNA: TGTGCCAGCAGCCCAAGATCTAATCAGCCCCAGCATTTT
J gene: TRBJ2-1; V gene: TRBV7-3; D gene: TRBD1; clone size: .; CDR3 protein: CASSFRDRGFDEQFF; CDR3 DNA: TGTGCCAGCAGCTTCCGGGACAGGGGGTTCGATGAGCAGTTCTTC
J gene: TRBJ1-4; V gene: TRBV18; D gene: TRBD1; clone size: .; CDR3 protein: CASSRDRGQLFF; CDR3 DNA: TGTGCCAGCTCCCGTGACAGGGGGCAACTGTTTTTT
J gene: TRBJ2-1; V gene: TRBV29-1; D gene: .; clone size: .; CDR3 protein: CSVEPGTRKDNEQFF; CDR3 DNA: TGCAGCGTTGAACCTGGTACTAGGAAAGACAATGAGCAGTTCTTC
J gene: TRBJ1-2; V gene: TRBV30; D gene: .; clone size: few; CDR3 protein: CALEEGDLYGYTF; CDR3 DNA: TGTGCCTTAGAGGAGGGGGATCTCTATGGCTACACCTTC
J gene: TRBJ2-7; V gene: TRBV20-1; D gene: TRBD1; clone size: .; CDR3 protein: CSARLQGAYEQYF; CDR3 DNA: TGCAGTGCTAGATTACAGGGGGCGTACGAGCAGTACTTC
J gene: TRBJ2-5; V gene: TRBV7-8; D gene: .; clone size: .; CDR3 protein: CASSLEGGTETQYF; CDR3 DNA: TGTGCCAGCAGCTTAGAGGGAGGAACAGAGACCCAGTACTTC
J gene: TRBJ2-2; V gene: TRBV24-1; D gene: .; clone size: few; CDR3 protein: CATSDPHGHLGGELFF; CDR3 DNA: TGTGCCACCAGTGATCCTCATGGTCACCTTGGCGGGGAGCTGTTTTTT
J gene: TRBJ1-6; V gene: TRBV9; D gene: .; clone size: few; CDR3 protein: CASSVGDEGNSPLHF; CDR3 DNA: TGTGCCAGCAGCGTAGGGGACGAGGGGAATTCACCCCTCCACTTT
J gene: TRBJ1-3; V gene: TRBV20-1; D gene: TRBD1; clone size: few; CDR3 protein: CSARPRRQGAFGNTIYF; CDR3 DNA: TGCAGTGCTAGACCCCGGCGACAGGGGGCCTTTGGAAACACCATATATTTT
J gene: TRBJ2-4; V gene: TRBV6-2/TRBV6-3; D gene: .; clone size: .; CDR3 protein: CASSSPRLAKNIQYF; CDR3 DNA: TGTGCCAGCAGCTCCCCTAGACTAGCCAAAAACATTCAGTACTTC
J gene: TRBJ1-1; V gene: TRBV5-6; D gene: .; clone size: once; CDR3 protein: CASSSQGGNLRTEAFF; CDR3 DNA: TGTGCCAGCAGCTCGCAAGGAGGCAACTTACGGACTGAAGCTTTCTTT
J gene: TRBJ2-2; V gene: TRBV7-9; D gene: .; clone size: .; CDR3 protein: CASTLPPTGELFF; CDR3 DNA: TGTGCCAGCACCCTCCCCCCCACCGGGGAGCTGTTTTTT
J gene: TRBJ1-5; V gene: TRBV20-1; D gene: TRBD1; clone size: few; CDR3 protein: CSASPGQGKGSNQPQHF; CDR3 DNA: TGCAGTGCTAGCCCGGGACAGGGAAAGGGAAGCAATCAGCCCCAGCATTTT
J gene: TRBJ1-2; V gene: TRBV24-1; D gene: TRBD1; clone size: .; CDR3 protein: CATSVRGTGTIYGYTF; CDR3 DNA: TGTGCCACCAGTGTTCGAGGGACAGGGACTATCTATGGCTACACCTTC
J gene: TRBJ1-4; V gene: TRBV20-1; D gene: .; clone size: few; CDR3 protein: CSARGPRGNEKLFF; CDR3 DNA: TGCAGTGCTCGAGGCCCGAGGGGTAATGAAAAACTGTTTTTT
J gene: TRBJ1-2; V gene: TRBV21-1; D gene: .; clone size: few; CDR3 protein: CASSKEGNSRNYGYTF; CDR3 DNA: TGTGCCAGCAGCAAAGAAGGAAACAGCCGAAACTATGGCTACACCTTC
J gene: TRBJ2-1; V gene: TRBV21-1; D gene: .; clone size: .; CDR3 protein: CASSNCGSPYNEQFF; CDR3 DNA: TGTGCCAGCAGCAACTGCGGGAGTCCCTACAATGAGCAGTTCTTC
J gene: TRBJ2-3; V gene: TRBV11-1; D gene: TRBD2; clone size: once; CDR3 protein: CASSLASGIFTDTQYF; CDR3 DNA: TGTGCCAGCAGCTTAGCTAGCGGGATCTTCACAGATACGCAGTATTTT
J gene: TRBJ1-3; V gene: TRBV4-2; D gene: .; clone size: few; CDR3 protein: CASSQVQSSKMVRSGNTIYF; CDR3 DNA: TGTGCCAGCAGCCAAGTTCAGTCGTCCAAGATGGTCCGCTCTGGAAACACCATATATTTT
J gene: TRBJ2-1; V gene: TRBV7-9; D gene: TRBD2; clone size: .; CDR3 protein: CASIARGGLVHEQFF; CDR3 DNA: TGTGCCAGCATCGCGCGGGGGGGCCTTGTTCATGAGCAGTTCTTC
J gene: TRBJ2-5; V gene: TRBV5-1; D gene: .; clone size: few; CDR3 protein: CASSLGLSGAQETQYF; CDR3 DNA: TGCGCCAGCAGCCTTGGACTGTCCGGAGCCCAAGAGACCCAGTACTTC
J gene: TRBJ2-1; V gene: TRBV6-2/TRBV6-3; D gene: .; clone size: few; CDR3 protein: CASSYTPLSYNEQFF; CDR3 DNA: TGTGCCAGCAGCTACACACCCCTCTCCTACAATGAGCAGTTCTTC
J gene: TRBJ2-5; V gene: TRBV7-9; D gene: .; clone size: .; CDR3 protein: CASSLISDLGQETQYF; CDR3 DNA: TGTGCCAGCAGCCTCATCAGTGATTTGGGGCAAGAGACCCAGTACTTC
J gene: TRBJ1-2; V gene: TRBV7-9; D gene: .; clone size: once; CDR3 protein: CASNPPDGYTF; CDR3 DNA: TGTGCCAGCAACCCCCCCGATGGCTACACCTTC
J gene: TRBJ1-4; V gene: TRBV5-1; D gene: TRBD1; clone size: .; CDR3 protein: CASSLGGTGDKLFF; CDR3 DNA: TGCGCCAGCAGCTTGGGAGGGACAGGGGATAAACTGTTTTTT
J gene: TRBJ2-3; V gene: TRBV30; D gene: .; clone size: few; CDR3 protein: CAWRIRSDTQYF; CDR3 DNA: TGTGCCTGGAGGATCCGTTCAGATACGCAGTATTTT
J gene: TRBJ2-1; V gene: TRBV6-5; D gene: .; clone size: few; CDR3 protein: CASSYSNVGLNEQFF; CDR3 DNA: TGTGCCAGCAGTTACTCGAATGTGGGGTTGAATGAGCAGTTCTTC
J gene: TRBJ1-5; V gene: TRBV7-9; D gene: .; clone size: few; CDR3 protein: CASTVAGGGGQPQHF; CDR3 DNA: TGTGCCAGCACCGTGGCCGGCGGAGGAGGACAGCCCCAGCATTTT
J gene: TRBJ2-2; V gene: TRBV12-3/TRBV12-4; D gene: .; clone size: many; CDR3 protein: CASTGRIVVGELFF; CDR3 DNA: TGTGCCAGCACGGGGCGGATCGTGGTCGGGGAGCTGTTTTTT
J gene: TRBJ2-3; V gene: TRBV12-3/TRBV12-4; D gene: .; clone size: many; CDR3 protein: CASSLGTVILDTQYF; CDR3 DNA: TGTGCCAGCAGTTTAGGGACGGTGATATTAGATACGCAGTATTTT
J gene: TRBJ2-1; V gene: TRBV20-1; D gene: .; clone size: .; CDR3 protein: CSAVMDEQFF; CDR3 DNA: TGCAGTGCTGTGATGGATGAGCAGTTCTTC
J gene: TRBJ1-1; V gene: TRBV5-5; D gene: TRBD1; clone size: .; CDR3 protein: CASRWTTGDTEAFF; CDR3 DNA: TGTGCCAGCAGGTGGACGACAGGGGACACTGAAGCTTTCTTT
J gene: TRBJ2-3; V gene: TRBV6-5; D gene: .; clone size: few; CDR3 protein: CASSWDASTDTQYF; CDR3 DNA: TGTGCCAGCAGTTGGGACGCGAGCACAGATACGCAGTATTTT
J gene: TRBJ1-6; V gene: TRBV4-3; D gene: .; clone size: few; CDR3 protein: CASSQDWSRGFAYNSPLHF; CDR3 DNA: TGCGCCAGCAGCCAAGATTGGTCCAGGGGATTTGCCTATAATTCACCCCTCCACTTT
J gene: TRBJ1-2; V gene: TRBV27; D gene: TRBD1; clone size: few; CDR3 protein: CASSTQGDGYTF; CDR3 DNA: TGTGCCAGCAGTACCCAGGGGGATGGCTACACCTTC
J gene: TRBJ1-4; V gene: TRBV15; D gene: .; clone size: .; CDR3 protein: CATSRGLGPEKLFF; CDR3 DNA: TGTGCCACCAGCAGAGGCTTGGGGCCGGAAAAACTGTTTTTT
J gene: TRBJ2-2; V gene: TRBV20-1; D gene: TRBD2; clone size: .; CDR3 protein: CSARAPGLAGANTGELFF; CDR3 DNA: TGCAGTGCTAGGGCACCGGGACTAGCGGGGGCGAACACCGGGGAGCTGTTTTTT
J gene: TRBJ2-7; V gene: TRBV6-1; D gene: TRBD1; clone size: few; CDR3 protein: CASRRDSVSYEQYF; CDR3 DNA: TGTGCCAGCAGGAGGGACAGTGTTTCCTACGAGCAGTACTTC
J gene: TRBJ2-3; V gene: TRBV24-1; D gene: .; clone size: many; CDR3 protein: CATSDFGDSTDTQYF; CDR3 DNA: TGTGCCACCAGTGATTTTGGGGATAGCACAGATACGCAGTATTTT
J gene: TRBJ2-1; V gene: TRBV20-1; D gene: .; clone size: .; CDR3 protein: CSAWSYNEQFF; CDR3 DNA: TGCAGCGCGTGGTCCTACAATGAGCAGTTCTTC
J gene: TRBJ1-1; V gene: TRBV7-3; D gene: .; clone size: once; CDR3 protein: CASSGSWNTEAFF; CDR3 DNA: TGTGCCAGCAGCGGGTCATGGAACACTGAAGCTTTCTTT
J gene: TRBJ2-1; V gene: TRBV7-2; D gene: .; clone size: .; CDR3 protein: CASSLESFNEQFF; CDR3 DNA: TGTGCCAGCAGCTTAGAATCCTTCAATGAGCAGTTCTTC
J gene: TRBJ2-1; V gene: TRBV20-1; D gene: TRBD2; clone size: .; CDR3 protein: CSVRTSGGKSSYNEQFF; CDR3 DNA: TGCAGTGTTCGGACTAGCGGGGGGAAAAGCTCCTACAATGAGCAGTTCTTC
J gene: TRBJ2-7; V gene: TRBV12-3/TRBV12-4; D gene: .; clone size: few; CDR3 protein: CASSFVREAYEQYF; CDR3 DNA: TGTGCCAGCAGTTTTGTGAGGGAGGCGTACGAGCAGTACTTC
J gene: TRBJ2-7; V gene: TRBV29-1; D gene: .; clone size: few; CDR3 protein: CSVEGHSGEQYF; CDR3 DNA: TGCAGCGTTGAAGGGCACAGCGGCGAGCAGTACTTC
J gene: TRBJ2-5; V gene: TRBV7-8; D gene: TRBD2; clone size: .; CDR3 protein: CASSRGGAIETQYF; CDR3 DNA: TGTGCCAGCAGCCGCGGGGGGGCCATAGAGACCCAGTACTTC
J gene: TRBJ1-1; V gene: TRBV18; D gene: TRBD1; clone size: few; CDR3 protein: CASSQRDRDTEAFF; CDR3 DNA: TGTGCCAGCTCACAACGGGACAGGGACACTGAAGCTTTCTTT
J gene: TRBJ2-1; V gene: TRBV24-1; D gene: .; clone size: .; CDR3 protein: CATICVRREKGGYNEQFF; CDR3 DNA: TGTGCCACCATATGTGTTAGGCGGGAGAAGGGGGGCTACAATGAGCAGTTCTTC
J gene: TRBJ2-7; V gene: TRBV3-1; D gene: TRBD1; clone size: many; CDR3 protein: CASSQGGTGGAGQYF; CDR3 DNA: TGTGCCAGCAGCCAAGGGGGGACAGGGGGCGCGGGGCAGTACTTC
J gene: TRBJ2-6; V gene: TRBV6-5; D gene: .; clone size: few; CDR3 protein: CASSYSFSGANVLTF; CDR3 DNA: TGTGCCAGCAGTTACTCTTTCTCTGGGGCCAACGTCCTGACTTTC
J gene: TRBJ1-2; V gene: TRBV10-3; D gene: TRBD1; clone size: .; CDR3 protein: CASRGDRGPTGYTF; CDR3 DNA: TGTGCCAGCAGAGGGGACAGAGGACCTACAGGCTACACCTTC
J gene: TRBJ2-2; V gene: TRBV6-5; D gene: TRBD1; clone size: many; CDR3 protein: CASSLKPGQSPGELFF; CDR3 DNA: TGTGCCAGCAGTTTAAAACCGGGACAGTCACCCGGGGAGCTGTTTTTT